The 22 T cell receptor beta chains in this list originate from one sample, sequenced in a study of T-cell memory formation after mild COVID-19. TCRdb re-analysed the 5' RACE reads in MiXCR, keeping a single row per CDR3 protein. This sample has 150,000 or so distinct CDR3 sequences; approximately 14% occur once, and the top ten carry around 14%. The sequenced sample consisted of PBMCs or a T cell subset sorted from them (not recorded which). The receptor set was obtained from an adult woman who had mild COVID-19 (a few samples of this study predate the infection). Cell type and time point are not known.

The chain is built from TRBV5-1 and TRBJ2-1; TRBD1 matches 8 bases. The CDR3 is 14 amino acids. Unmatched junction bases numbered 8, after V lost 4 bases and J lost 8 bases. Germline V gene lookup returns CDR1 SGHRS and CDR2 YFSETQ. The CDR3 sequence: CASSTGGPGDEQFF. CDR3 coding DNA: TGCGCCAGCAGCACAGGGGGGCCAGGCGATGAGCAGTTCTTC.

The rearrangement uses TRBV27 and TRBJ2-6; D not certain. The CDR3 sequence is 15 residues long. The V gene's germline CDR1 is MNHEY and CDR2 SMNVEV (reference sequence). V shed 5 bases and J shed 0 bases, with 8 bases lying between them. The CDR3 nucleotides are TGTGCCAGCAGTCCGCTTCTCTCTGGGGCCAACGTCCTGACTTTC. This codes for CASSPLLSGANVLTF.

This clonotype was picked up a small number of times. This chain links TRBV12-5 with TRBJ1-1; 7 positions agree with TRBD1. Trimming removed 3 bases from V and 3 bases from J; junction bases left unmatched: 4. Germline CDR1 is LGHNT and CDR2 is FRNRAP. The CDR3 is 14 amino acids. CDR3 sequence (DNA): TGTGCTAGTGGTTTCTTGGACAGGTACACTGAAGCTTTCTTT. Translating gives CASGFLDRYTEAFF.

The chain uses TRBV12-3 or TRBV12-4 and TRBJ2-7; TRBD2 aligns across 9 bases. CDR3 length equals 14 residues. V was pared by 5 bases and J by 4 bases, with 6 bases of the junction left unmatched. The CDR3: CASSGASGDYEQYF. CDR3 nucleotide sequence: TGTGCCAGCAGTGGGGCTAGCGGGGATTACGAGCAGTACTTC.

Ten or more counts support this clonotype. The chain has TRBV6-5 and TRBJ2-7; unclear D gene. The CDR3 contains 9 residues. Trimming cost V 8 bases and J 3 bases, with 2 bases left between them. The germline V gene encodes CDR1 MNHEY and CDR2 SVGAGI. The CDR3 DNA is TGTGCCAGCGGCTACGAGCAGTACTTC. Residues: CASGYEQYF.

The J gene is TRBJ1-1, the V gene TRBV19; D uncertain. With 3 bases removed from V and 1 base from J, the gap between germline ends came to 6 bases. The CDR3 sequence is 13 residues long. Germline V lookup: CDR1 LNHDA, CDR2 SQIVND (reference sequence). CDR3 DNA sequence: TGTGCCAGTAGTATTACACGGAACACTGAAGCTTTCTTT. Protein product: CASSITRNTEAFF.

This clonotype was counted at least ten times. The chain joins TRBV18 to TRBJ2-1; TRBD1 might be the D (5 bases). Germline V gives CDR1 KGHSH, CDR2 LQKENI. The CDR3 covers 14 residues. The germline V and J ends were trimmed by 3 bases and 1 base, with 7 bases remaining between them. The CDR3 nucleotides read TGTGCCAGCTCACCCAAGGGGTCCTACAATGAGCAGTTCTTC. Protein sequence: CASSPKGSYNEQFF.

This clonotype occurred a few times. V is TRBV10-3 and J is TRBJ2-1, with TRBD1 identical over 10 bases. The J segment lost 4 bases and the V segment lost 6 bases, leaving 9 bases of the junction unmatched. The CDR3 sequence is 16 residues long. Germline V lookup: CDR1 ENHRY, CDR2 SYGVKD. The CDR3 nucleotides are TGTGCCATCAGCCGGGAGACAGGGGGCGTTTACAATGAGCAGTTCTTC. Amino acid sequence: CAISRETGGVYNEQFF.

CDR3 residues: CASSFRFAGTSDTGELFF. Written as DNA, the CDR3 is TGTGCCAGCAGCTTTAGATTCGCCGGGACTAGCGACACCGGGGAGCTGTTTTTT. The chain carries TRBV7-6 and TRBJ2-2; TRBD2 aligns across 10 bases. Germline V lookup: CDR1 SGHVS, CDR2 FNYEAQ. The V and J ends lost 3 bases and 3 bases, in that order; junction bases with no gene match: 10. CDR3 length: 18 residues.

The chain uses TRBV4-2 and TRBJ2-7; 13 nucleotides match TRBD2. This CDR3 region has 16 residues. From germline, CDR1 is LGHNA and CDR2 YNFKEQ. V lost 3 bases and J lost 2; bases outside the gene matches: 4. CDR3 bases: TGTGCCAGCAGCCACGTCGGACTAGCGGGGGCCTACGAGCAGTACTTC. As protein: CASSHVGLAGAYEQYF.

J is TRBJ2-5 and V is TRBV10-3; D gene unclear. This CDR3 region has 16 residues. The germline V gene encodes CDR1 ENHRY and CDR2 SYGVKD. Trimming left V 0 bases short and J 3 bases short, with 14 bases between. CDR3 nucleotide sequence: TGTGCCATCAGTGAGTCGAGGACGGAGATCGAAGAGACCCAGTACTTC. This codes for CAISESRTEIEETQYF.

This clonotype occurred many times. V and J are TRBV18 and TRBJ2-1; D is possibly TRBD1 (6 bases). The CDR3 contains 16 residues. The ends were cut back, 3 bases at V and 8 bases at J, with 20 bases in the middle. CDR1 and CDR2 (germline): KGHSH, LQKENI. In nucleotides, the CDR3 is TGTGCCAGCTCACCTTATCTATGGACAGCTCGGGATGAGCAGTTCTTC. Its protein product is CASSPYLWTARDEQFF.

The chain carries TRBV5-5 and TRBJ1-1; no clear D gene. The CDR3 extends over 13 amino acids. Germline CDR1 is SGHKS and CDR2 is YYEKEE (reference sequence). Trimming removed 3 bases at V and 3 bases at J, with 9 bases between. In nucleotides, the CDR3 is TGTGCCAGCAGCTCGGGGAAGTACACTGAAGCTTTCTTT. Translation gives CASSSGKYTEAFF.

In this sample, this clonotype turned up a few times. The rearrangement links TRBV20-1 to TRBJ1-1, with D possibly being TRBD1 (6 bases). V was trimmed by 1 base and J by 4 bases, leaving 16 bases between them. The CDR3 spans 15 residues. CDR1 is DFQATT and CDR2 is SNEGSKA in the germline V gene (reference sequence). The CDR3 here is CSARVPGRGATEAFF. The CDR3 DNA reads TGCAGTGCTAGAGTCCCGGGCAGGGGTGCCACTGAAGCTTTCTTT.

The chain joins TRBV25-1 to TRBJ2-1, with 10 bases aligning to TRBD2. Trimming removed 7 bases from V and 6 bases from J; junction bases left unmatched: 15. Germline-derived CDR1 and CDR2 are MGHDK and SYGVNS. CDR3 length equals 17 residues. The CDR3 spells CASTSPTGLAAFNEQFF. For the CDR3, the DNA is TGTGCCAGCACCTCTCCGACAGGACTAGCGGCATTCAATGAGCAGTTCTTC.

J is TRBJ2-4 and V is TRBV18; D is undetermined. This CDR3 is built from 14 residues. The V end lost 3 bases, the J end lost 0 bases, and 6 bases lay between the germline ends. CDR1 and CDR2 (germline): KGHSH, LQKENI. CDR3 DNA sequence: TGTGCCAGCTCACCTATGGGAGCCAAAAACATTCAGTACTTC. It translates to CASSPMGAKNIQYF.

The chain couples TRBV2 to TRBJ2-7; no clear D gene. Germline V gives CDR1 SNHLY, CDR2 FYNNEI. The CDR3 is 14 residues long. V was clipped by 3 bases and J by 4 bases, with 13 bases between them. In DNA form, the CDR3 reads TGTGCCAGCAGTGACTGGCTCTCACCTTACGAGCAGTACTTC. It specifies CASSDWLSPYEQYF.

Only a few counts were recorded for this clonotype. In DNA form, the CDR3 reads TGTGCCAGCAGTGACCATGGACACTATGCCGGGGAGCTGTTTTTT. Translation: CASSDHGHYAGELFF. This sequence joins TRBV25-1 and TRBJ2-2; D is possibly TRBD1 (5 bases). Trimming pared 3 bases from V and 6 bases from J, leaving 14 bases between. In germline, CDR1 is MGHDK, CDR2 SYGVNS. This CDR3 is built from 15 residues.

This sequence joins TRBV19 and TRBJ1-1, with D possibly TRBD1 on 5 matching bases. V was shortened by 4 bases and J by 1 base, with 10 bases between the two germline ends. There are 14 residues in the CDR3. Germline V gives CDR1 LNHDA, CDR2 SQIVND (reference sequence). For the CDR3, the DNA is TGTGCCAGTAGTACCCCAGGGAGGAACACTGAAGCTTTCTTT. Protein: CASSTPGRNTEAFF.

The rearrangement joins TRBV6-5 to TRBJ1-5; no clear D gene. The CDR3 is 13 residues long. The ends were cut back, 8 bases at V and 6 bases at J, with 14 bases in the middle. Germline-derived CDR1 and CDR2 are MNHEY and SVGAGI. The CDR3 bases are TGTGCCAGCTCCCCGGGAGGGTTTCAGCCCCAGCATTTT. As protein: CASSPGGFQPQHF.

V usage is TRBV24-1 and J usage is TRBJ2-2, with D possibly being TRBD1 or TRBD2 (5 bases each). CDR1 is KGHDR and CDR2 is SFDVKD in the germline V gene. Trimming removed 1 base at V and 4 bases at J, with 9 bases between. The CDR3 has 15 amino acids. In nucleotides, the CDR3 is TGTGCCACCAGTGATTTTGGGGGTTCCACCGGGGAGCTGTTTTTT. Residues: CATSDFGGSTGELFF.

This clonotype has a handful of counts. The rearrangement uses TRBV12-3 or TRBV12-4 and TRBJ2-1; 15 nucleotides agree with TRBD2. Unmatched junction bases numbered 4, after V lost 3 bases and J lost 7 bases. The CDR3 is 16 residues long. CDR3 nucleotide sequence: TGTGCCAGCAGTTTGGGACTAGCGGGGGGATGGAATGAGCAGTTCTTC. Amino acid sequence: CASSLGLAGGWNEQFF.